These T cell receptor beta chains were read from a single sample in a study of beta chain features in type 1 diabetes. Assay used: immunoSEQ multiplex PCR; TCRdb lists only in-frame clones, some missing. The sample shows over 650,000 clones, about an eighth of them seen only once. The specimen was naive CD4+ T cells from blood. The receptors come from a man between 18 and 35 years old with type 1 diabetes. Each CDR3 is given with its conserved first and last residue. The order of the fields is V gene, clone size, D gene, J gene, CDR3 DNA, CDR3 protein. D genes are given only for firm matches. Not all rows give a size; the values are once, few, many and, for expanded clones, a class.

TRBV6-5	.	.	TRBJ2-3	TGTGCCAGCAGTTACCCTGGTACAGATACGCAGTATTTT	CASSYPGTDTQYF
TRBV5-1	few	TRBD2	TRBJ2-3	TGCGCCAGCAGCTTGGCCACCCGCAGTGGCGGGGGGATCAGCACAGATACGCAGTATTTT	CASSLATRSGGGISTDTQYF
TRBV2	.	.	TRBJ2-5	TGTGCCAGCAGTGTCTGGGACCCCCAAGAGACCCAGTACTTC	CASSVWDPQETQYF
TRBV27	few	TRBD1	TRBJ1-2	TGTGCCAGCAGTTCGTTGGGACAGGGAGACTATGGCTACACCTTC	CASSSLGQGDYGYTF
TRBV19	few	.	TRBJ2-2	TGTGCCAGTAGCACTCCGGGGCCACATGGAGCCGGGGAGCTGTTTTTT	CASSTPGPHGAGELFF
TRBV4-3	few	TRBD1	TRBJ2-7	TGCGCCAGCAGCCGCGACAGGGCTTACGAGCAGTACTTC	CASSRDRAYEQYF
TRBV7-2	.	.	TRBJ2-3	TGTGCCAGCAGCCCTAGCGGCAGGGGGACAGATACGCAGTATTTT	CASSPSGRGTDTQYF
TRBV7-2	few	.	TRBJ2-1	TGTGCCAGCAGCCCGGTTTGGCGTAATGAGCAGTTCTTC	CASSPVWRNEQFF
TRBV7-2	few	.	TRBJ1-1	TGTGCCAGCAGCTTTTCTGAAGGGGGATACACTGAAGCTTTCTTT	CASSFSEGGYTEAFF
TRBV29-1	few	.	TRBJ1-2	TGCAGCGTTGCGAGGTCCGCTTTTGACTATGGCTACACCTTC	CSVARSAFDYGYTF
TRBV29-1	.	.	TRBJ2-5	TGCAGCGTTGTGGGGGACTCCCTGGAGACCCAGTACTTC	CSVVGDSLETQYF
TRBV13	.	.	TRBJ2-3	TGTGCCAGCAGCTCTACAGCAGATACGCAGTATTTT	CASSSTADTQYF
TRBV10-3	.	.	TRBJ2-1	TGTGCCATCAGTGGGGGGAACAATGAGCAGTTCTTC	CAISGGNNEQFF
TRBV13	few	TRBD2	TRBJ2-7	TGTGCCAGCAGCTCTAGACTAGCGGTCTACGAGCAGTACTTC	CASSSRLAVYEQYF
TRBV7-3	once	.	TRBJ2-3	TGTGCCAGCAGCTCCGGAAGAGGTTTAATCAACACAGATACGCAGTATTTT	CASSSGRGLINTDTQYF
TRBV25-1	few	TRBD1	TRBJ2-6	TGTGCCAGCAGTAAGGGACAGGTCCCCTTTGGGGCCAACGTCCTGACTTTC	CASSKGQVPFGANVLTF
TRBV7-9	few	.	TRBJ1-1	TGTGCCAGCAGCTTAGCGGGGTACACTGAAGCTTTCTTT	CASSLAGYTEAFF
TRBV5-1	.	.	TRBJ2-2	TGCGCCAGCAGCTTGCCACAGAACACCGGGGAGCTGTTTTTT	CASSLPQNTGELFF
TRBV5-4	.	.	TRBJ1-1	TGTGCCAGCGGAGCAGGGGCGAAGAACACTGAAGCTTTCTTT	CASGAGAKNTEAFF
TRBV28	.	.	TRBJ2-7	TGTGCCACCTCGTATCCCTACGAGCAGTACTTC	CATSYPYEQYF
TRBV11-2	.	.	TRBJ1-6	TGTGCCAGCAGCTTAGGGAATTCACCCCTCCACTTT	CASSLGNSPLHF
TRBV7-8	.	TRBD1	TRBJ1-5	TGTGCCAGCAGGGTCCCCGAGGGGGCGAGCAATCAGCCCCAGCATTTT	CASRVPEGASNQPQHF
TRBV7-9	few	TRBD1	TRBJ1-6	TGTGCCAGCAGTCTGGGACAGGGGGATAATTCACCCCTCCACTTT	CASSLGQGDNSPLHF
TRBV14	.	.	TRBJ2-3	TGTGCCAGCAGCCTACAGGTAGATACGCAGTATTTT	CASSLQVDTQYF
TRBV28	.	TRBD1	TRBJ2-2	TGTGCCAGCAGATACAGGGGATTGAACACCGGGGAGCTGTTTTTT	CASRYRGLNTGELFF
TRBV6-1	.	.	TRBJ1-1	TGTGCCAGCAGTGTGTATAACACTGAAGCTTTCTTT	CASSVYNTEAFF
TRBV5-4	.	TRBD2	TRBJ2-2	TGTGCCAGCAGCTTGACTAGCGGGAACACCGGGGAGCTGTTTTTT	CASSLTSGNTGELFF
TRBV7-2	.	.	TRBJ2-5	TGTGCCAGCAGCCCCGATCGTGGGGAGACCCAGTACTTC	CASSPDRGETQYF
TRBV30	few	.	TRBJ1-2	TGTGCCTGGAGTGAAGGGAGAAGCTATGGCTACACCTTC	CAWSEGRSYGYTF
TRBV25-1	few	TRBD1	TRBJ1-4	TGTGCCAGCAGTCGCGGGCAGGGGGCCAAACTGTTTTTT	CASSRGQGAKLFF
TRBV7-2	few	.	TRBJ2-3	TGTGCCAGCATCTCGGACGGCCGAGATGGTACGCAGTATTTT	CASISDGRDGTQYF
TRBV6-5	few	TRBD1	TRBJ1-2	TGTGCCAGCACCCGGACAGGGGAGGCCTATGGCTACACCTTC	CASTRTGEAYGYTF
TRBV5-1	few	TRBD1	TRBJ1-1	TGCGCCAGCAGCTTTAGACAGGGGGAGAACACTGAAGCTTTCTTT	CASSFRQGENTEAFF
TRBV5-1	.	TRBD2	TRBJ2-1	TGCGCCAGCTACTCGCGGGGGGGCGGTGAGCAGTTCTTC	CASYSRGGGEQFF
TRBV7-6	.	TRBD1	TRBJ2-1	TGTGCCAGCAGCCAGTCGGCAGGGACAGGGTCCAACAATGAGCAGTTCTTC	CASSQSAGTGSNNEQFF